Listed below are T cell receptor beta chains from one sample, sequenced in a study of cytomegalovirus exposure and HLA in healthy donors. Assay: immunoSEQ multiplex PCR; the TCRdb copy retains only in-frame clones and omits some. The sample has about 200,000 clones, 65% to 85% seen once; the top ten hold approximately 0.092%. Sequencing used PBMCs. Receptors originate from a boy between 2 and 10 years old in good health and CMV-seronegative. Each CDR3 is given with its conserved first and last residue. D genes are given only for firm matches. Some rows have no size entry. The others give once, few or many, or a class for an expanded clone.

cdr3_length | d_call | j_call | clone_size | v_call | cdr3_nt | cdr3_aa
17 | - | TRBJ2-1 | - | TRBV4-1 | TGCGCCAGCAGCCAAGCCGTAGGGGGAGAATACTACAATGAGCAGTTCTTC | CASSQAVGGEYYNEQFF
16 | TRBD1 | TRBJ1-2 | few | TRBV6-1 | TGTGCCAGCAGTGGACAGGGGGCGTACTATAACTATGGCTACACCTTC | CASSGQGAYYNYGYTF
16 | - | TRBJ1-6 | - | TRBV11-2 | TGTGCCAGCAGCTTATGGCCGCGGGGTCGTCATTCACCCCTCCACTTT | CASSLWPRGRHSPLHF
16 | TRBD2 | TRBJ2-2 | - | TRBV5-1 | TGCGCCAGCAGCTCTTCTAGCGGGGCGAACACCGGGGAGCTGTTTTTT | CASSSSSGANTGELFF
14 | TRBD1 | TRBJ1-5 | - | TRBV2 | TGTGCCAGCAGTGACCGCAGGGGGAATCAGCCCCAGCATTTT | CASSDRRGNQPQHF
15 | - | TRBJ1-2 | - | TRBV4-3 | TGCGCCAGCAGCCAGATACTCGACAGCGACTATGGCTACACCTTC | CASSQILDSDYGYTF
15 | - | TRBJ1-1 | few | TRBV4-3 | TGCGCCAGCAGCCAAGATGACATCCCAAACACTGAAGCTTTCTTT | CASSQDDIPNTEAFF
16 | - | TRBJ2-3 | once | TRBV7-2 | TGTGCCAGCAGCTTAGTAGTGGTAGGGGGCACAGATACGCAGTATTTT | CASSLVVVGGTDTQYF
14 | - | TRBJ2-5 | - | TRBV15 | TGTGCCACCAGATTGTCTAGCGGACAGGAGACCCAGTACTTC | CATRLSSGQETQYF
12 | TRBD1 | TRBJ1-1 | - | TRBV2 | TGTGCCAGCGTCAACAGGGGCACTGAAGCTTTCTTT | CASVNRGTEAFF
13 | - | TRBJ1-1 | once | TRBV21-1 | TGTGCCAGCAGCAAAGCGGACAAGACTGAAGCTTTCTTT | CASSKADKTEAFF
15 | TRBD1 | TRBJ2-7 | few | TRBV4-3 | TGCGCCAGCAGCCAAGAGACGGGACAGGGACACGAGCAGTACTTC | CASSQETGQGHEQYF
14 | - | TRBJ1-2 | - | TRBV21-1 | TGTGCCAGCAGCCCGTATCGGGTCGAGTATGGCTACACCTTC | CASSPYRVEYGYTF
15 | TRBD2 | TRBJ2-3 | - | TRBV9 | TGTGCCAGCAGCGTATCCGGGACTAGCAAAGATACGCAGTATTTT | CASSVSGTSKDTQYF
12 | - | TRBJ1-2 | - | TRBV27 | TGTGCCAGCAGTTTTGGAGGGCATGGCTACACCTTC | CASSFGGHGYTF
15 | - | TRBJ2-3 | - | TRBV6-5 | TGTGCCAGCAGTTACTCGACAGCGCCCACAGATACGCAGTATTTT | CASSYSTAPTDTQYF
15 | TRBD1 | TRBJ2-3 | - | TRBV15 | TGTGCCACCAGCAGCGAGACAGGGGGCTCAGATACGCAGTATTTT | CATSSETGGSDTQYF
14 | - | TRBJ2-2 | - | TRBV5-5 | TGTGCCAGCAGTTCGGGACACGACACCGGGGAGCTGTTTTTT | CASSSGHDTGELFF
12 | - | TRBJ2-7 | - | TRBV2 | TGTGCCAGCAGGAATGGACAGATCGAGCAGTACTTC | CASRNGQIEQYF
13 | - | TRBJ1-5 | - | TRBV19 | TGTGCCAGTAGCGACAGCCACAATCAGCCCCAGCATTTT | CASSDSHNQPQHF
15 | - | TRBJ2-3 | - | TRBV2 | TGTGCCAGCAGTGGAACTAGGAGCGCATTGGATACGCAGTATTTT | CASSGTRSALDTQYF
14 | - | TRBJ2-3 | - | TRBV7-2 | TGTGCCAGCACCTCGGGTTGGCTTGGAGATACGCAGTATTTT | CASTSGWLGDTQYF
19 | TRBD1 | TRBJ2-4 | - | TRBV5-4 | TGTGCCAGCAGCCGAGGGGACAGGGGGCGCGAGCCGGCCAAAAACATTCAGTACTTC | CASSRGDRGREPAKNIQYF
15 | - | TRBJ2-1 | - | TRBV27 | TGTGCCAGCAGTCCACTCCCGGGGATTTACAATGAGCAGTTCTTC | CASSPLPGIYNEQFF
16 | - | TRBJ2-7 | few | TRBV7-8 | TGTGCCAGCAGCTTGATGGACAGCCAAATAACCTACGAGCAGTACTTC | CASSLMDSQITYEQYF
15 | - | TRBJ1-1 | - | TRBV6-6 | TGTGCCAGCAGTTACCCCGCGGACAGCAACCCTGAAGCTTTCTTT | CASSYPADSNPEAFF
15 | - | TRBJ1-2 | - | TRBV5-4 | TGTGCCAGCAGCTCCCGGCAGGGGCAAAACTATGGCTACACCTTC | CASSSRQGQNYGYTF
16 | - | TRBJ1-1 | few | TRBV7-8 | TGTGCCAGCAGCTTAGGGTGGGCAGAGACCCTCACTGAAGCTTTCTTT | CASSLGWAETLTEAFF
15 | TRBD2 | TRBJ2-1 | - | TRBV5-5 | TGTGCCAGCAGCTTCGACCTAGCGGCCTACAATGAGCAGTTCTTC | CASSFDLAAYNEQFF
14 | - | TRBJ1-1 | - | TRBV6-1 | TGTGCCAGCAGTGACCCAGCTCCGGGGGGAGAAGCTTTCTTT | CASSDPAPGGEAFF
13 | TRBD1 | TRBJ1-2 | - | TRBV10-3 | TGTGCCATCAGTGGGGGGGACAGCTATGGCTACACCTTC | CAISGGDSYGYTF
13 | TRBD1 | TRBJ2-2 | - | TRBV2 | TGTGCCAGCGATCACAGGGGGACCGGGGAGCTGTTTTTT | CASDHRGTGELFF
16 | TRBD2 | TRBJ2-5 | - | TRBV5-1 | TGCGCCAGCAGCACGACTAGCGGGGGGCTCCAAGAGACCCAGTACTTC | CASSTTSGGLQETQYF
18 | - | TRBJ2-3 | - | TRBV5-1 | TGCGCCAGCAGCTTGTCCCTCCGGACTACTTCCTCCACAGATACGCAGTATTTT | CASSLSLRTTSSTDTQYF
15 | - | TRBJ1-1 | - | TRBV5-4 | TGTGCCAGCAGCTCCCCGAGGGTGGGGAACACTGAAGCTTTCTTT | CASSSPRVGNTEAFF
14 | TRBD2 | TRBJ2-1 | once | TRBV6-5 | TGTGCCAGCAGTACTAGCGGGGGGTACAATGAGCAGTTCTTC | CASSTSGGYNEQFF